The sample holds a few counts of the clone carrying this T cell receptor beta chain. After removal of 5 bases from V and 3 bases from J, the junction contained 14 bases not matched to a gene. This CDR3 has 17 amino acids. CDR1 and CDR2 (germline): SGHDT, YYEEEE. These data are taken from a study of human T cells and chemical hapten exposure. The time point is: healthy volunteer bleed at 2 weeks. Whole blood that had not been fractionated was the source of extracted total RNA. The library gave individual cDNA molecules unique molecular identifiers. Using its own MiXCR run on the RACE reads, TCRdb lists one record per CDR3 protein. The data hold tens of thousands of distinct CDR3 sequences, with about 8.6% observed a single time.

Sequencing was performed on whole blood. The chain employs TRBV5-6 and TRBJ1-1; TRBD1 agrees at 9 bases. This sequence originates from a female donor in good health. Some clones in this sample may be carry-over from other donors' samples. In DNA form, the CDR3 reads TGTGCCAGCAGGGGGGAACATCCGGGACAGGGATACACTGAAGCTTTCTTT. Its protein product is CASRGEHPGQGYTEAFF.